The 9 T cell receptor beta chains reported below all come from one sample, sequenced in a study of cytomegalovirus exposure and HLA in healthy donors. With 60 Vbeta and 13 Jbeta primers, the PCR was carried out. Assay used: immunoSEQ multiplex PCR; TCRdb lists only in-frame clones, some missing. Of 45,000 to 70,000 clones listed, roughly 80% are singletons. Specimen: PBMCs. The receptors shown here come from a man aged 30 to 39 in good health and CMV-seronegative.

CDR3 region: CAWSVLVGETQYF. CDR3 bases: TGTGCCTGGAGTGTACTAGTCGGGGAGACCCAGTACTTC. The chain joins TRBV30 to TRBJ2-5; the D gene is possibly TRBD2 (5 bases). The length of the CDR3 is 13 residues. The germline V and J ends were trimmed by 0 bases and 5 bases, with 10 bases remaining between them. Per germline, CDR1 GTSNPN and CDR2 SVGIG (reference sequence).

This chain joins TRBV7-2 and TRBJ2-3, with TRBD1 identical over 8 bases. The V gene end was trimmed by 5 bases and the J gene end by 5 bases; junction bases not matched to a gene: 6. The CDR3 loop spans 14 amino acids. CDR1 is SGHTA, CDR2 FQGNSA, per germline. CDR3 nucleotides: TGTGCCAGCAGCCTGACAGGGGCCATAGATACGCAGTATTTT. Residues: CASSLTGAIDTQYF. Full variable domain (rest looked up from reference TRBV7-2 and TRBJ2-3): GAGVSQSPSNKVTEKGKDVELRCDPISGHTALYWYRQSLGQGLEFLIYFQGNSAPDKSGLPSDRFSAERTGGSVSTLTIQRTQQEDSAVYLCASSLTGAIDTQYFGPGTRLTVL.

This clone was detected only once. This chain uses TRBV30 with TRBJ1-5, with D hard to call. Trimming removed 2 bases from V and 5 bases from J, with 10 bases in between. Germline CDR1 is GTSNPN and CDR2 is SVGIG (reference sequence). The CDR3 length is 13 residues. The CDR3 reads CAWSFGEHQPQHF. The CDR3 DNA follows: TGTGCCTGGAGTTTTGGTGAGCATCAGCCCCAGCATTTT.

The chain couples TRBV7-8 to TRBJ1-4; D might be TRBD1 (5 bases). This CDR3 has 16 residues. The V gene lost 5 bases and the J gene lost 7 bases, with 20 bases spanning the gap. Germline values: CDR1 SGHVS, CDR2 FQNEAQ. The CDR3 is CASSPRRYRQTEKLFF. The CDR3 coding sequence is TGTGCCAGCAGCCCCCGACGATATAGACAGACTGAAAAACTGTTTTTT. Filled out from reference TRBV7-8 and TRBJ1-4, the complete variable domain reads GAGVSQSPRYKVAKRGQDVALRCDPISGHVSLFWYQQALGQGPEFLTYFQNEAQLDKSGLPSDRFFAERPEGSVSTLKIQRTQQEDSAVYLCASSPRRYRQTEKLFFGSGTQLSVL.

The gene calls are TRBV4-2 and TRBJ1-3; D unresolved. V lost 4 bases, J lost 0 bases, and 13 bases lay in between. The CDR3 contains 16 residues. Germline V gene sequence: CDR1 LGHNA, CDR2 YNFKEQ. CDR3 nucleotides: TGTGCCAGCAGCCGTGGGTTGGAGATCTCTGGAAACACCATATATTTT. Its translation: CASSRGLEISGNTIYF.

V gene TRBV6-8 combines with J gene TRBJ2-1, with 12 bases aligning to TRBD2. Germline CDR1 and CDR2: MNHGY and SAAAGT. The CDR3 sequence is 20 residues long. V lost 7 bases and J lost 5; bases outside the gene matches: 21. The CDR3 coding sequence is TGTGCCAGCAATAGACTAGCGGGAGTACGTTCCCCGGATCGGAACAATGAGCAGTTCTTC. Encoded protein: CASNRLAGVRSPDRNNEQFF.

The rearrangement links TRBV30 to TRBJ1-1; 7 positions agree with TRBD1. The trim removed 5 bases at V and 11 bases at J, leaving 17 bases unmatched. This CDR3 has 14 amino acids. CDR1 is GTSNPN, CDR2 SVGIG, per germline (reference sequence). CDR3 sequence (DNA): TGTGCCTGGGGCCGAGGGACAGCCACTCGGGCGGCTTTCTTT. This encodes CAWGRGTATRAAFF.

The chain has TRBV11-2 and TRBJ1-1, with D tentatively TRBD1 (6 bases). CDR1 and CDR2 from the germline V gene are SGHAT and FQNNGV. The CDR3 consists of 14 residues. V shed 4 bases and J shed 3 bases, with 12 bases lying between them. The DNA of the CDR3 is TGTGCCAGCAGCTCAGCAGGGGCGGACACTGAAGCTTTCTTT. Its protein product is CASSSAGADTEAFF.

The chain joins TRBV19 to TRBJ2-3, with 10 bases that match TRBD1. With V trimmed by 5 bases and J by 2 bases, 7 bases remained unmatched. This CDR3 is 16 amino acids long. Germline V CDR1 and CDR2: LNHDA, SQIVND (reference sequence). The CDR3 here is CASSLVGQGLTDTQYF. The CDR3 nucleotides are TGTGCCAGTAGTCTCGTGGGACAGGGGCTCACAGATACGCAGTATTTT. The full variable domain, completed using reference TRBV19 and TRBJ2-3, is DGGITQSPKYLFRKEGQNVTLSCEQNLNHDAMYWYRQDPGQGLRLIYYSQIVNDFQKGDIAEGYSVSREKKESFPLTVTSAQKNPTAFYLCASSLVGQGLTDTQYFGPGTRLTVL.